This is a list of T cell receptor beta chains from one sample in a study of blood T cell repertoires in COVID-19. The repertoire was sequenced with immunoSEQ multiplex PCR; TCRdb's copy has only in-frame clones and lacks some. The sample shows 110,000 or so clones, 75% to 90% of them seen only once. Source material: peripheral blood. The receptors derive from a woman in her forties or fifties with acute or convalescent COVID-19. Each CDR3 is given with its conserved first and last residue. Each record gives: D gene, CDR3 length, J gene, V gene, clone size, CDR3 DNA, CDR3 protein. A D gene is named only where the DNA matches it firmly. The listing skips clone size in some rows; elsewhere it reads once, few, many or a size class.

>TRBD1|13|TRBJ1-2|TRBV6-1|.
TGTGCCAGCAGTGAGGCAGGGGGGTATGGCTACACCTTC
CASSEAGGYGYTF
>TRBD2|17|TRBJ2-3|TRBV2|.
TGTGCCAGCACTTTTGACCAACTAGCGGGGGGCACAGATACGCAGTATTTT
CASTFDQLAGGTDTQYF
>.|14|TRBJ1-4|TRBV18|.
TGTGCCAGCTCACCGCCCGGGATAAGTGAAAAACTGTTTTTT
CASSPPGISEKLFF
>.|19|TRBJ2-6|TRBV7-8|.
TGTGCCAGCAGCTTAGATCCTACAGGTTCATCATCTGGGGCCAACGTCCTGACTTTC
CASSLDPTGSSSGANVLTF
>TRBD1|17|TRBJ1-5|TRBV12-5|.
TGTGCTAGTGGTTTGGTACTACGGCAGGGGGGTCATCAGCCCCAGCATTTT
CASGLVLRQGGHQPQHF
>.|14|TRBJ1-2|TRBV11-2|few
TGTGCCAGCAGCTTAAATAGCGGGGTAGGAGGCTACACCTTC
CASSLNSGVGGYTF
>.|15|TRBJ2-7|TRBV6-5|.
TGTGCCAGCAGCTCCTCTTTCGGAGGCCGCTACGAGCAGTACTTC
CASSSSFGGRYEQYF
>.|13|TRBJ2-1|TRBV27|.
TGTGCCAGCAAGAGGGACAATACCAATGAGCAGTTCTTC
CASKRDNTNEQFF
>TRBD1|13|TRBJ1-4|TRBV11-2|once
TGTGCCTGGGGACAGGGGGAAAATGAAAAACTGTTTTTT
CAWGQGENEKLFF
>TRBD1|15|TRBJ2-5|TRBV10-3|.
TGTGCCATAAAGACCGGGACAGGGGGTCAAGAGACCCAGTACTTC
CAIKTGTGGQETQYF
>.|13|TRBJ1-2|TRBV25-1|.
TGTGCCAGCAGTGACGCGGGACTATATGGCTACACCTTC
CASSDAGLYGYTF
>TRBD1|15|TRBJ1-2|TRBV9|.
TGTGCCAGCAGCGTAGGGGACAGGGGGCGCCATGGCTACACCTTC
CASSVGDRGRHGYTF
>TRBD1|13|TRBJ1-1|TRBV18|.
TGTGCCAGCCAGGGGGATATGAACACTGAAGCTTTCTTT
CASQGDMNTEAFF
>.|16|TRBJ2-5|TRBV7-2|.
TGTGCCAGCAGCTTAGAATCCGGCAGGCCCCAAGAGACCCAGTACTTC
CASSLESGRPQETQYF
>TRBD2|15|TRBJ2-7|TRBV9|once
TGTGCCAGCAGCCCCGAACTAGCGGGATCTTACGAGCAGTACTTC
CASSPELAGSYEQYF
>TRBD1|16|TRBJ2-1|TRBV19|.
TGTGCCAGTAGTTTTAAACCGGGACAGGTCTACAATGAGCAGTTCTTC
CASSFKPGQVYNEQFF
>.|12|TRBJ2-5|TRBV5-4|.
TGTGCCAGCAGCCCAGGGGCAGAGACCCAGTACTTC
CASSPGAETQYF
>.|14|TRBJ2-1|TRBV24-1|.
TGTGCCACCAGTAGGAGAGGGATTTACAATGAGCAGTTCTTC
CATSRRGIYNEQFF
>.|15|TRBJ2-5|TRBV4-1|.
TGCGCCAGCAGCCAAGATGATGCGTTCGGAGAGACCCAGTACTTC
CASSQDDAFGETQYF
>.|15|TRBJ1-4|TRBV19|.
TGTGCCAGTAGCGCCATCCTGGAGGCTAATGAAAAACTGTTTTTT
CASSAILEANEKLFF
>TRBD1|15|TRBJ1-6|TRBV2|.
TGTGCCAGCAGTGATGGGGGACAGATAAATTCACCCCTCCACTTT
CASSDGGQINSPLHF
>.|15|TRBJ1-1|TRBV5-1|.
TGCGCCAGCAGCTGGACCCCGACAGCGAACACTGAAGCTTTCTTT
CASSWTPTANTEAFF
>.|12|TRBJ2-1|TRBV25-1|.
TGTGCCAGCAGTGACCCGGCAGGGGAGCAGTTCTTC
CASSDPAGEQFF
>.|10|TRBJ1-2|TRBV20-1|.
TGCAGTGCTCTCTCGGGTGGCTACACCTTC
CSALSGGYTF
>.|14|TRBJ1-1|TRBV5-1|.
TGCGCCAGCAGCGCGGACAAGGGGAACACTGAAGCTTTCTTT
CASSADKGNTEAFF
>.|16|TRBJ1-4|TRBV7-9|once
TGTGCCAGCAGCCCCTTCTACGGGGATCTGAATGAAAAACTGTTTTTT
CASSPFYGDLNEKLFF
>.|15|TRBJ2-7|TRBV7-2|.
TGTGCCAGCAGCTTATTTCACGGTGTCGACTACGAGCAGTACTTC
CASSLFHGVDYEQYF
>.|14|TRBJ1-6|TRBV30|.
TGTGCCTGGAGTGTCGGGCAGGGTAATTCACCCCTCCACTTT
CAWSVGQGNSPLHF
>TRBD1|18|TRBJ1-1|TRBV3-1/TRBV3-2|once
TGTGCCAGCAGCCCAGGGACAGGGGATTGGCGGGTGAACACTGAAGCTTTCTTT
CASSPGTGDWRVNTEAFF
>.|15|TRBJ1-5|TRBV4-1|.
TGCGCCAGCAGCCAAGGAGGTGGTCTCGGTCAGCCCCAGCATTTT
CASSQGGGLGQPQHF
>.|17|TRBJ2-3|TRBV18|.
TGTGCCAGCTCCATGAGGTTACAGGCCAAAAGCACAGATACGCAGTATTTT
CASSMRLQAKSTDTQYF
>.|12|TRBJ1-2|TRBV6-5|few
TGTGCCAGTGAGGGCGAAAACTATGGCTACACCTTC
CASEGENYGYTF
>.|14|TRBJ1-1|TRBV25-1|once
TGTGCCAGCAGTGAATCAGGACGGAGGATTGAAGCTTTCTTT
CASSESGRRIEAFF
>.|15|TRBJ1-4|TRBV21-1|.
TGTGCCAGCAGCAAAGTTAAAGGGGCGGTTGAAAAACTGTTTTTT
CASSKVKGAVEKLFF
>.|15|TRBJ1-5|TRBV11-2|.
TGTGCCAGCAGCCCAGGGACATGGAGCAATCAGCCCCAGCATTTT
CASSPGTWSNQPQHF
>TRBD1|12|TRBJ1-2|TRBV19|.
TGTGCCACCCAGGGACAGGGTGGAGGCTACACCTTC
CATQGQGGGYTF
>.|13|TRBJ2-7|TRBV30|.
TGTGCCTGGAGTGAGGGGTCCTCCTACGAGCAGTACTTC
CAWSEGSSYEQYF
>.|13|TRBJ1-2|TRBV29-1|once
TGCAGCGGGGAGACATTGGGTCCCTCTGGCTACACCTTC
CSGETLGPSGYTF
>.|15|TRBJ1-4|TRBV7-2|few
TGTGCCAGCAGCTTAGGTGACCTGGGCAATGAAAAACTGTTTTTT
CASSLGDLGNEKLFF
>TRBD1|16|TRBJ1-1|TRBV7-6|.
TGTGCCAGCAGCTTTACCAGCGGGACAGGGAGCACTGAAGCTTTCTTT
CASSFTSGTGSTEAFF
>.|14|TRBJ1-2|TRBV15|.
TGTGCCACCAGCAGTAGGTCCGGGATCTATGGCTACACCTTC
CATSSRSGIYGYTF
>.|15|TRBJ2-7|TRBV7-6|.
TGTGCCAGCAGCTCTTTACAGGGATCGCCCTACGAGCAGTACTTC
CASSSLQGSPYEQYF
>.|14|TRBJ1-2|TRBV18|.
TGTGCCAGCTCCCGGGAGTCCGGGGTCTATGGCTACACCTTC
CASSRESGVYGYTF